The T cell receptor beta chain under discussion was sequenced for a study of breast tumors, draining lymph nodes, adjacent tissues. Study-wide points: Tumor and nontumor repertoires were significantly more similar in luminal-like than in basal-like breast cancer.

TCRdb ran MiXCR on the multiplex PCR reads and lists one entry per CDR3 protein. This table holds 75,000 to 100,000 distinct CDR3 sequences, roughly 20% found once. Germline V gene lookup returns CDR1 LGHNA and CDR2 YSLEER. This CDR3 is 17 amino acids long. The V and J ends lost 0 bases and 7 bases respectively, with 16 bases between them. Samples came from axillary lymph nodes draining the breast cancer. This clonotype was recorded many times. Antigen specificity is unknown. Sequencing was performed on axillary lymph node tissue. This sequence joins TRBV4-3 and TRBJ1-6, with a weak D call TRBD1 (5 bases). The origin of this receptor is a female donor with breast cancer. Some clones in this sample may be carry-over from other donors' samples. DNA for the CDR3: TGCGCCAGCAGCCAAGATCCCCAGGGAGGGAGCAATTCACCCCTCCACTTT. Its translation is CASSQDPQGGSNSPLHF.